The next 28 T cell receptor beta chains were all read from a single sample in a study of blood T cell repertoires in COVID-19. Clones were read by immunoSEQ multiplex PCR, and TCRdb kept only the in-frame ones, dropping some. This repertoire shows under 95,000 clones, 85% found once; its top ten account for roughly 9.6%. The sample comprised peripheral blood. These receptors all stem from a man in his fifties or sixties with COVID-19, enrolled during active disease.

This clone was counted a single time. The chain recombines TRBV5-4 with TRBJ1-5; TRBD1 might be the D (5 bases). CDR3 size: 16 residues. Germline assignment: CDR1 SGHNT and CDR2 YYREEE (reference sequence). V lost 3 bases, J lost 2 bases, and 15 bases lay in between. In DNA, the CDR3 is TGTGCCAGCAGCTCGGCCGGGGGGGATGGCAATCAGCCCCAGCATTTT. Its translation: CASSSAGGDGNQPQHF.

This rearrangement joins TRBV13 to TRBJ2-7; D is unresolved. The CDR3 consists of 15 residues. Deletions cut 0 bases from V and 5 bases from J, with 14 bases between. Germline CDR1 and CDR2: PRHDT and FYEKMQ (reference sequence). The CDR3 DNA follows: TGTGCCAGCAGCTTAGGAGAATCAAACTACGACGAGCAGTACTTC. It specifies CASSLGESNYDEQYF.

This sequence joins TRBV27 and TRBJ2-1, with D possibly TRBD2 on 7 matching bases. Trimming stripped 4 bases from V and 5 bases from J, with 15 bases between. This CDR3 is 15 amino acids long. Germline lookup yields CDR1 MNHEY and CDR2 SMNVEV (reference sequence). In nucleotides, the CDR3 is TGTGCCAGCAGTTCCTTAGGGGGGGCGCACAATGAGCAGTTCTTC. The encoded protein is CASSSLGGAHNEQFF.

This clone was seen many times. The V and J genes are TRBV13 and TRBJ2-3; 9 bases align to TRBD1. This CDR3 is built from 14 residues. Germline CDR1 PRHDT, CDR2 FYEKMQ (reference sequence). The V segment lost 4 bases and the J segment 7 bases; nucleotides outside the gene matches: 6. The CDR3 DNA reads TGTGCCAGCAGCTCCGGGACAGGGCTTCATACGCAGTATTTT. This encodes CASSSGTGLHTQYF.

This chain joins TRBV14 and TRBJ1-1; D perhaps matches TRBD1 (5 bases). Germline CDR1 and CDR2: SGHDN and FVKESK. The CDR3 has 14 amino acids. V gave up 1 base and J gave up 1 base, with 7 bases separating them. The CDR3 is CASSQGQGNTEAFF. CDR3 nucleotide sequence: TGTGCCAGCAGCCAAGGGCAGGGGAACACTGAAGCTTTCTTT. The variable domain in full, completed from reference TRBV14 and TRBJ1-1, reads EAGVTQFPSHSVIEKGQTVTLRCDPISGHDNLYWYRRVMGKEIKFLLHFVKESKQDESGMPNNRFLAERTGGTYSTLKVQPAELEDSGVYFCASSQGQGNTEAFFGQGTRLTVV.

V and J are TRBV6-6 and TRBJ1-5, with TRBD1 matching 8 bases. With 6 bases clipped from V and 8 bases from J, the junction kept 6 bases outside the gene matches. The germline gives CDR1 MNHNY, CDR2 SVGAGI (reference sequence). The CDR3 contains 13 residues. The CDR3 DNA is TGTGCCAGCAGGCGACAGGGGTTTGAGCCCCAGCATTTT. This sequence encodes CASRRQGFEPQHF.

A few counts support this clone. V and J are TRBV21-1 and TRBJ2-7; TRBD1 is the table's D call, not checked against the DNA. TRBV21-1 represents a pseudogene. This CDR3 region has 16 residues. This chain's CDR3 is CASSNGRKDNSYEQYF. CDR3 bases: TGTGCCAGCAGCAACGGGCGAAAGGACAACTCCTACGAGCAGTACTTC.

V gene TRBV28 combines with J gene TRBJ1-4; D perhaps matches TRBD1 (5 bases). The germline V gene has CDR1 MDHEN and CDR2 SYDVKM. This CDR3 comprises 15 residues. V dropped 6 bases and J dropped 5 bases, with 16 bases sitting between them. CDR3 loop: CASSPPRGENEKLFF. CDR3 sequence (DNA): TGTGCCAGCAGCCCCCCACGGGGGGAGAATGAAAAACTGTTTTTT.

This clone was counted a few times. The V call is TRBV3-1 (or the pseudogene TRBV3-2), the J call TRBJ1-3, with 8 bases identical to TRBD1. CDR3 size: 15 residues. The V gene end was trimmed by 4 bases and the J gene end by 2 bases; junction bases not matched to a gene: 4. The germline CDR1 and CDR2 sequences are LGHDT and YNNKEL (reference sequence). The CDR3 here is CASSPQQGAGNTIYF. Written as DNA, the CDR3 is TGTGCCAGCAGCCCCCAACAGGGGGCTGGAAACACCATATATTTT.

The chain uses TRBV19 and TRBJ2-7; 14 bases are shared with TRBD2. The CDR3 is 13 amino acids. V lost 8 bases to trimming and J lost 5 bases; unmatched junction nucleotides: 2. Germline V gene sequence: CDR1 LNHDA, CDR2 SQIVND (reference sequence). CDR3 DNA: TGTGCCAGTGGGACTAGCGGGAGTGACGAGCAGTACTTC. Amino acid sequence: CASGTSGSDEQYF.

This chain connects TRBV7-9 to TRBJ1-1; 7 bases map to TRBD1. This CDR3 has 14 amino acids. With 5 bases clipped from V and 0 bases from J, the junction kept 3 bases outside the gene matches. The germline CDR1 and CDR2 sequences are SEHNR and FQNEAQ (reference sequence). The DNA for the CDR3 is TGTGCCAGCAGCCCGGACAGGCTGAACACTGAAGCTTTCTTT. Translating it yields CASSPDRLNTEAFF.

The J gene is TRBJ1-3, the V gene TRBV5-1; 7 bases match TRBD1. Germline values: CDR1 SGHRS, CDR2 YFSETQ. Trimming at V came to 2 bases and at J to 0 bases, leaving 5 bases not matched to a gene. This CDR3 region has 16 residues. The CDR3 sequence: CASSLDRAYSGNTIYF. The DNA for the CDR3 is TGCGCCAGCAGCTTAGACAGGGCCTACTCTGGAAACACCATATATTTT.

This chain connects TRBV7-2 to TRBJ2-5; perhaps TRBD2 as D (7 bases). Looked up from germline, CDR1 is SGHTA and CDR2 is FQGNSA. The V end was cut by 10 bases, the J end by 2 bases, with 14 bases between. The CDR3 length is 13 residues. The DNA for the CDR3 is TGTGCCACCGCTGGGGGGGCTCAAGAGACCCAGTACTTC. Translating gives CATAGGAQETQYF.

The gene calls are TRBV30 and TRBJ2-7; the D gene is possibly TRBD2 (6 bases). The CDR3 consists of 12 residues. Germline assignment: CDR1 GTSNPN and CDR2 SVGIG (reference sequence). V was clipped by 5 bases and J by 7 bases, with 15 bases between them. CDR3 sequence (DNA): TGTGCCTGGGGAGAAGAGGGGAGGGAGCAGTACTTC. It translates to CAWGEEGREQYF.

In nucleotides, the CDR3 is TGTGCCAGCACCGTGGGACAGGGGATCCACAATGAGCAGTTCTTC. It is translated as CASTVGQGIHNEQFF. The chain links TRBV6-5 to TRBJ2-1, with TRBD1 matching over 10 bases. The ends lost 7 bases at V and 5 bases at J; junction bases unmatched: 8. The CDR3 runs to 15 residues. Germline values: CDR1 MNHEY, CDR2 SVGAGI.

The chain combines TRBV5-1 with TRBJ1-1; D remains unclear. The CDR3 is 13 amino acids. CDR1 SGHRS and CDR2 YFSETQ come from the germline V gene. V lost 0 bases, J lost 3 bases, and 6 bases lay in between. CDR3 loop: CASSLAGHTEAFF. CDR3 nucleotides: TGCGCCAGCAGCTTGGCTGGGCACACTGAAGCTTTCTTT. The whole variable domain, remainder taken from reference TRBV5-1 and TRBJ1-1, is KAGVTQTPRYLIKTRGQQVTLSCSPISGHRSVSWYQQTPGQGLQFLFEYFSETQRNKGNFPGRFSGRQFSNSRSEMNVSTLELGDSALYLCASSLAGHTEAFFGQGTRLTVV.

This clone appeared a few times. J is TRBJ2-7 and V is TRBV3-1 (or the pseudogene TRBV3-2), with 7 bases aligning to TRBD2. Germline V gives CDR1 LGHDT, CDR2 YNNKEL (reference sequence). Trimming cost V 3 bases and J 5 bases; bases outside gene matches: 10. The CDR3 has 15 amino acids. The DNA of the CDR3 is TGTGCCAGCAGCCAGCTGGGCGGGAGTATCGACGAGCAGTACTTC. It translates to CASSQLGGSIDEQYF.

In this sample, this clone turned up once. The V call is TRBV4-3, the J call TRBJ1-2, with TRBD1 identical over 8 bases. Germline values: CDR1 LGHNA, CDR2 YSLEER. The length of the CDR3 is 17 residues. Trimming removed 4 bases from V and 5 bases from J; junction bases left unmatched: 15. CDR3 sequence reads: CASSLNMDRARPYGYTF. CDR3 coding DNA: TGCGCCAGCAGCCTCAATATGGACAGGGCCCGACCTTATGGCTACACCTTC.

The chain carries TRBV7-8 and TRBJ2-1; 8 nucleotides match TRBD2. This CDR3 has 16 amino acids. The V gene end was trimmed by 5 bases and the J gene end by 4 bases; junction bases not matched to a gene: 10. Looked up from germline, CDR1 is SGHVS and CDR2 is FQNEAQ. The CDR3 is CASSLSGGRQYNEQFF. In nucleotides, the CDR3 is TGTGCCAGCAGCCTGTCGGGCGGGAGGCAGTACAATGAGCAGTTCTTC.

The gene calls are TRBV2 and TRBJ2-1; 10 positions match TRBD2. Germline V gene sequence: CDR1 SNHLY, CDR2 FYNNEI. Trimming removed 4 bases from V and 8 bases from J; junction bases left unmatched: 8. CDR3 length: 15 residues. CDR3 DNA: TGTGCCAGCAGTGTCTCAGCGGGAGGGCCATATGAGCAGTTCTTC. Protein: CASSVSAGGPYEQFF.

The CDR3 bases are TGCGCCAGCAGCTTTACGAGCGGGAGCCCCCATGAGCAGTTCTTC. It yields the protein CASSFTSGSPHEQFF. The chain has TRBV5-1 and TRBJ2-1, with TRBD2 identical over 8 bases. With V trimmed by 2 bases and J by 8 bases, 9 bases remained unmatched. Germline lookup yields CDR1 SGHRS and CDR2 YFSETQ. The CDR3 runs to 15 residues.

V gene TRBV5-4 combines with J gene TRBJ2-1; 7 bases match TRBD2. Germline V gene sequence: CDR1 SGHNT, CDR2 YYREEE (reference sequence). V shed 5 bases, J shed 1 base, and the junction held 9 bases outside the gene matches. The CDR3 sequence is 16 residues long. The CDR3 loop is CASSLFGGESYNEQFF. In nucleotides, the CDR3 is TGTGCCAGCAGTCTTTTTGGGGGGGAGTCCTACAATGAGCAGTTCTTC.

The chain combines TRBV24-1 with TRBJ1-2; 11 bases agree with TRBD1. V was clipped by 6 bases and J by 4 bases; unmatched bases: 9. This CDR3 has 16 amino acids. Germline loops: CDR1 KGHDR, CDR2 SFDVKD. This chain's CDR3 is CATSSPRDRGGYGYTF. The CDR3 coding sequence is TGTGCCACCAGTTCGCCCCGGGACAGGGGGGGCTATGGCTACACCTTC.

The rearrangement uses TRBV30 and TRBJ1-2; D uncertain. Trimming removed 1 base from V and 1 base from J, with 7 bases in between. The CDR3 has 13 residues. Germline values: CDR1 GTSNPN, CDR2 SVGIG (reference sequence). CDR3 sequence reads: CAWSASRNYGYTF. Here the CDR3 DNA reads TGTGCCTGGAGTGCTTCCCGTAACTATGGCTACACCTTC.

This chain joins TRBV18 and TRBJ2-3; tentatively, D is TRBD1 (5 bases). Trimming removed 2 bases from V and 14 bases from J, with 14 bases in between. The CDR3 is 12 amino acids. Germline V lookup: CDR1 KGHSH, CDR2 LQKENI. CDR3 in amino acids: CASSPEQGGRYF. The CDR3 nucleotides read TGTGCCAGCTCACCAGAGCAGGGTGGGCGGTATTTT. Filled out from reference TRBV18 and TRBJ2-3, the complete variable domain reads NAGVMQNPRHLVRRRGQEARLRCSPMKGHSHVYWYRQLPEEGLKFMVYLQKENIIDESGMPKERFSAEFPKEGPSILRIQQVVRGDSAAYFCASSPEQGGRYFGPGTRLTVL.

V is TRBV4-1 and J is TRBJ2-1; 7 nucleotides line up with TRBD1. The CDR3 totals 15 residues. V lost 4 bases and J lost 8; bases outside the gene matches: 11. Germline V gives CDR1 MGHRA, CDR2 YSYEKL. The CDR3 here is CASSPDRSYSDEQFF. The CDR3 DNA is TGCGCCAGCAGCCCGGACAGGTCCTACAGTGATGAGCAGTTCTTC.

This sequence joins TRBV2 and TRBJ1-2; weak D call: TRBD1 (5 bases). Deletions cut 1 base from V and 5 bases from J, with 5 bases between. Per germline, CDR1 SNHLY and CDR2 FYNNEI. The CDR3 is 12 amino acids. DNA of the CDR3: TGTGCCAGCAGTGAAGGACAGTATGGCTACACCTTC. Protein: CASSEGQYGYTF.

The gene calls are TRBV30 and TRBJ2-2, with 7 bases matching TRBD2. Germline values: CDR1 GTSNPN, CDR2 SVGIG (reference sequence). With V trimmed by 5 bases and J by 3 bases, 9 bases remained unmatched. This CDR3 spans 15 amino acids. CDR3 sequence (DNA): TGTGCCTGGGCTCCGGGCGGGAGCGACACCGGGGAGCTGTTTTTT. This gives the protein CAWAPGGSDTGELFF.